Included here is one T cell receptor (beta chain) sequence, with context. This specimen comes from a study of blood T cell repertoires in COVID-19. The CDR3 is made up of 16 amino acids. Germline lookup yields CDR1 SNHLY and CDR2 FYNNEI. The V gene end was trimmed by 6 bases and the J gene end by 3 bases; junction bases not matched to a gene: 10. Profiled with immunoSEQ multiplex PCR; TCRdb holds only in-frame clones, not every one. The repertoire holds some 190,000 clones, with approximately 83% as singletons. The rearrangement joins TRBV2 to TRBJ1-3; 8 nucleotides align to TRBD1. The TCR originated in a man aged 55 to 69 with acute or convalescent COVID-19. Sequenced sample: peripheral blood. The CDR3 sequence is CASSPQLTGVGNTIYF. CDR3 coding DNA: TGTGCCAGCAGCCCCCAACTGACAGGGGTTGGAAACACCATATATTTT.